The sequence of this T cell receptor (beta chain) was determined in a study of blood T cells in healthy people across ages. This clonotype was detected a few times. The authors ran a second PCR of roughly 6 to 12 cycles using a sample-barcoded 5' primer and a J-beta primer mix. TCRdb itself ran the 5' RACE reads through MiXCR, one entry per CDR3 protein. The profile shows about 640,000 distinct CDR3 sequences, under 70% of them singletons. Trimming removed 4 bases from V and 2 bases from J; junction bases left unmatched: 7. CDR3 length equals 15 residues. Germline values: CDR1 MGHRA, CDR2 YSYEKL. The source of this sequence is a man in his 60s in good health. Sequenced: blood. The V and J genes are TRBV4-1 and TRBJ1-2; 7 bases fit TRBD1. CDR3 amino acids: CASSPGTVPNYGYTF. DNA of the CDR3: TGCGCCAGCAGCCCCGGGACAGTACCAAACTATGGCTACACCTTC.